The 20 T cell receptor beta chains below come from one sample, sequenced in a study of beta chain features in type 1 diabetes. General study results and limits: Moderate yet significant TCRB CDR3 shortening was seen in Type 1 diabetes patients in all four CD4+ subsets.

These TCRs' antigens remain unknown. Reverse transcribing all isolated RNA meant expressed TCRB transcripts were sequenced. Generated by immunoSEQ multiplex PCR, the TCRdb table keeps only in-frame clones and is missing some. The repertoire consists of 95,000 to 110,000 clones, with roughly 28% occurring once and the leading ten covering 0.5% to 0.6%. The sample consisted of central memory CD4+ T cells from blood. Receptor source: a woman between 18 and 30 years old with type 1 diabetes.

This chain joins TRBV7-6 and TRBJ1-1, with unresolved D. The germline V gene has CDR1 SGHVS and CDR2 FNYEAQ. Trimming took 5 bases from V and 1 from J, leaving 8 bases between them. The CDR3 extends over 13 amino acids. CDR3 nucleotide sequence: TGTGCCAGCAGCGGTACATCGAACACTGAAGCTTTCTTT. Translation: CASSGTSNTEAFF.

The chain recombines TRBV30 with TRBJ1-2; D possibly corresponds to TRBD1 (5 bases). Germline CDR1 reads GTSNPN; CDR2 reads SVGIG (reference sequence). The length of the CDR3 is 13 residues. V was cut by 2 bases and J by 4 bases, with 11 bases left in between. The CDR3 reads CAWSPGITYGYTF. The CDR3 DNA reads TGTGCCTGGAGTCCAGGGATTACCTATGGCTACACCTTC.

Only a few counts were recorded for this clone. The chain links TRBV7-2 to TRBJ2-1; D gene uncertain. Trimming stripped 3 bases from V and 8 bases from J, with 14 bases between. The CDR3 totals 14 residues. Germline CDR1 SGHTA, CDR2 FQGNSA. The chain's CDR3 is CASSFRAKSDEQFF. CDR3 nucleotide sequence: TGTGCCAGCAGCTTTCGAGCGAAGTCGGATGAGCAGTTCTTC.

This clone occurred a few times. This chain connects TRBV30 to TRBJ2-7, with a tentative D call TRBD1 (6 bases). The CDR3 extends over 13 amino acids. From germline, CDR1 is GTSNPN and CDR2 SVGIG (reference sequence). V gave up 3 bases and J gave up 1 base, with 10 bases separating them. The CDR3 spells CAWSYGQSYEQYF. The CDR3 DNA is TGTGCCTGGAGCTACGGACAGTCCTACGAGCAGTACTTC.

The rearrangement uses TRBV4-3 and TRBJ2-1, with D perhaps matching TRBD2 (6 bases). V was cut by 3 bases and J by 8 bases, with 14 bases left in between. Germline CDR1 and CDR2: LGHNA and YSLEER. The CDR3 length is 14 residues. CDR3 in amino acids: CASSQEGTGDEQFF. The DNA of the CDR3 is TGCGCCAGCAGCCAGGAGGGGACGGGAGATGAGCAGTTCTTC.

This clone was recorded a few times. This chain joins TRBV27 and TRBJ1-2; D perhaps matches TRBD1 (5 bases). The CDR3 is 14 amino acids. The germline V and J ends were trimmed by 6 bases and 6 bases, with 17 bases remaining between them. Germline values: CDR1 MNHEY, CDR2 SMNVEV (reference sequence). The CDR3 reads CASRRGGAQDGYTF. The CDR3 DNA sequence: TGTGCCAGCAGGCGAGGAGGGGCGCAGGATGGCTACACCTTC.

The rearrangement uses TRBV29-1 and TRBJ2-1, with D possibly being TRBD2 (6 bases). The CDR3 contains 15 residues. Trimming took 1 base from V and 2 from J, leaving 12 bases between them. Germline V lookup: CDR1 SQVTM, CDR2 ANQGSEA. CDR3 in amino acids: CSVEGGTPAYNEQFF. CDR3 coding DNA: TGCAGCGTTGAAGGAGGGACTCCGGCCTACAATGAGCAGTTCTTC.

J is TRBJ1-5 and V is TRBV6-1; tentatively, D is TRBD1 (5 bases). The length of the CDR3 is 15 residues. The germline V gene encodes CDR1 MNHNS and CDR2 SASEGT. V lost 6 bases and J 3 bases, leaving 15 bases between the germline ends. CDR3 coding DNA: TGTGCCAGCAGCGAGTATGGGGCGAACAATCAGCCCCAGCATTTT. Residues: CASSEYGANNQPQHF.

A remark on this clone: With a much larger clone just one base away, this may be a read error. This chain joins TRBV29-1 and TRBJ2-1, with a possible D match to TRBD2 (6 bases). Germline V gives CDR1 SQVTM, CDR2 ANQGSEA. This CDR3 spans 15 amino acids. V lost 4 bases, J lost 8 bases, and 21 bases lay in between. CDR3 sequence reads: CSVGGVGRRRDEQFF. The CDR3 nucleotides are TGCAGCGTTGGCGGGGTGGGCAGGCGTCGGGATGAGCAGTTCTTC.

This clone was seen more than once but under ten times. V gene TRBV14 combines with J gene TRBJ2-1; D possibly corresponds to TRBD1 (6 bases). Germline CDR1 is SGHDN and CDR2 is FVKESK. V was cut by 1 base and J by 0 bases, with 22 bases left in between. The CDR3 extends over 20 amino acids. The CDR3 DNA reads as TGTGCCAGCAGCCAAGTCATCCTTACCGGGGCCAGGGGCTCCTACAATGAGCAGTTCTTC. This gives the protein CASSQVILTGARGSYNEQFF.

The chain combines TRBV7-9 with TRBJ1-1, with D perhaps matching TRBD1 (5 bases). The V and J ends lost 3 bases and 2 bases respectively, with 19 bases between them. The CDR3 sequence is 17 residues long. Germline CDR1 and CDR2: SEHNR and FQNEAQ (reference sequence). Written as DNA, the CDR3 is TGTGCCAGCAGCTTCTTCAGGGATTCCGATTTTAACACTGAAGCTTTCTTT. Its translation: CASSFFRDSDFNTEAFF.

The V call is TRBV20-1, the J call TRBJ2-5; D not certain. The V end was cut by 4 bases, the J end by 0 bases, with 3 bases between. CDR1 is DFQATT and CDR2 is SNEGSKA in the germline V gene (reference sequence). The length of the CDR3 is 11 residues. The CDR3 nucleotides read TGCAGTGCTACGTACCAAGAGACCCAGTACTTC. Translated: CSATYQETQYF.

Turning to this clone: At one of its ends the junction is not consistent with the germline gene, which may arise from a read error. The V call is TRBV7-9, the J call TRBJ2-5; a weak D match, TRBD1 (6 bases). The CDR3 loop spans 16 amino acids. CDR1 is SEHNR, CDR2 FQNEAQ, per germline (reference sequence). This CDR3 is CVSSLGAGALQETQYF. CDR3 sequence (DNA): TGTGTCAGCAGCTTGGGGGCCGGGGCCCTCCAAGAGACCCAGTACTTC.

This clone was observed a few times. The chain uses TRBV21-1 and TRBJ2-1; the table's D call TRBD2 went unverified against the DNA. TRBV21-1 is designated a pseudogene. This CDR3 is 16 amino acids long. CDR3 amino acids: CASSAWTSGRNNEQFF. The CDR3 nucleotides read TGTGCCAGCAGCGCCTGGACTAGCGGGAGGAACAATGAGCAGTTCTTC.

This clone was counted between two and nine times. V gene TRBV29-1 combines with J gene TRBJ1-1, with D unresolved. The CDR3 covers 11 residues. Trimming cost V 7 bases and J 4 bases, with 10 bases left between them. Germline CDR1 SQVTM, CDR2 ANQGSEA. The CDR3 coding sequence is TGCAGCGCTTTTTTGTCCACTGAAGCTTTCTTT. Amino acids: CSAFLSTEAFF.

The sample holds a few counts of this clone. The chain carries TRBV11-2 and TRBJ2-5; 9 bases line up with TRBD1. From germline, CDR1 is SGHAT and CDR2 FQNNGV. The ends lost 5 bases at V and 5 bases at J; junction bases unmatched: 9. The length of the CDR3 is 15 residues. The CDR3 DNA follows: TGTGCCAGCAGCCGACGGACAGGGGATGGGGAGACCCAGTACTTC. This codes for CASSRRTGDGETQYF. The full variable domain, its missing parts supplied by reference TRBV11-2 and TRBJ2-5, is EAGVAQSPRYKIIEKRQSVAFWCNPISGHATLYWYQQILGQGPKLLIQFQNNGVVDDSQLPKDRFSAERLKGVDSTLKIQPAKLEDSAVYLCASSRRTGDGETQYFGPGTRLLVL.

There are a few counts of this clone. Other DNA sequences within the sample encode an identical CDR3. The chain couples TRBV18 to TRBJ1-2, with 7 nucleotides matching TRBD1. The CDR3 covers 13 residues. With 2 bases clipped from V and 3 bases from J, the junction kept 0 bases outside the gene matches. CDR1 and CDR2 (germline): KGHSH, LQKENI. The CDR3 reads CASSPGTDYGYTF. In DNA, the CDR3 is TGTGCCAGCTCACCAGGGACAGACTATGGCTACACCTTC.

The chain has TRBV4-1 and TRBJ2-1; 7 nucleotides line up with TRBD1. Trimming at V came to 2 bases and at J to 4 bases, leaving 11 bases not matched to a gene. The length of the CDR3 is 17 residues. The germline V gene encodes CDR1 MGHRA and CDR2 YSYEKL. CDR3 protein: CASSQQTTGAQYNEQFF. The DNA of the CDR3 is TGCGCCAGCAGCCAACAGACTACAGGGGCGCAATACAATGAGCAGTTCTTC.

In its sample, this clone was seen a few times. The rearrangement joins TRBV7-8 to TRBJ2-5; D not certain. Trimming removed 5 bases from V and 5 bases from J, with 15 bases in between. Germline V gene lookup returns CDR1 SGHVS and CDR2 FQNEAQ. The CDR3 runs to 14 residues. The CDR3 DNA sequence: TGTGCCAGCAGCCTCCCGGGTTTCCCGGAGACCCAGTACTTC. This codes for CASSLPGFPETQYF.

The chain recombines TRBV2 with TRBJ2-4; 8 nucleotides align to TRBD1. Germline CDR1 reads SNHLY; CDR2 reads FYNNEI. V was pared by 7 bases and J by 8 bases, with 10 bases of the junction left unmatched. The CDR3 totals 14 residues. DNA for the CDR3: TGTGCCAGCAACCAACAGGGGGGATCGGACATTCAGTACTTC. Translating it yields CASNQQGGSDIQYF.